A selection of T cell receptor beta chains follows, all from one sample in a study of cytomegalovirus exposure and HLA in healthy donors. The assay was immunoSEQ multiplex PCR, and TCRdb's table has in-frame clones only and misses some. This sample has 160,000 or so clones, with over 80% found just once. Sequenced input: PBMCs. The receptors were gathered from a woman aged 18-35 years in good health and CMV-seronegative. CDR3s include the opening cysteine and the closing phenylalanine or tryptophan. The D gene is left open where the match is weak. Not every row has a clone size; where given, it reads once, few, many or a size class.

v_gene: TRBV7-9
d_gene: TRBD1
abundance: NA
j_gene: TRBJ1-2
CDR3aa: CSSSLAPTGATSDGYTF
CDR3nt: TGTTCCAGCAGCTTAGCGCCGACAGGGGCGACATCAGACGGCTACACCTTC

v_gene: TRBV9
d_gene: TRBD1
abundance: NA
j_gene: TRBJ1-2
CDR3aa: CTSSVRDRGSGYTF
CDR3nt: TGTACCAGCAGCGTACGGGACAGGGGATCTGGCTACACCTTC

v_gene: TRBV9
d_gene: TRBD1
abundance: once
j_gene: TRBJ1-1
CDR3aa: CASSVGSGTGLAFF
CDR3nt: TGTGCCAGCAGCGTAGGCTCCGGGACAGGGCTTGCTTTCTTT

v_gene: TRBV5-6
d_gene: TRBD1
abundance: NA
j_gene: TRBJ2-4
CDR3aa: CASSFLRTGSDKNIQYF
CDR3nt: TGTGCCAGCAGCTTTTTGAGGACAGGCAGCGACAAAAACATTCAGTACTTC

v_gene: TRBV5-6
d_gene: TRBD1
abundance: few
j_gene: TRBJ2-7
CDR3aa: CASSWGQGAYEQYF
CDR3nt: TGTGCCAGCAGCTGGGGACAGGGGGCCTACGAGCAGTACTTC

v_gene: TRBV7-2
d_gene: NA
abundance: NA
j_gene: TRBJ2-3
CDR3aa: CASSLVHFGTSTDTQYF
CDR3nt: TGTGCCAGCAGCTTAGTGCATTTCGGGACAAGCACAGATACGCAGTATTTT

v_gene: TRBV5-1
d_gene: NA
abundance: once
j_gene: TRBJ1-3
CDR3aa: CASSLASSGNTIYF
CDR3nt: TGCGCCAGCAGCTTGGCATCCTCTGGAAACACCATATATTTT

v_gene: TRBV7-9
d_gene: NA
abundance: NA
j_gene: TRBJ2-5
CDR3aa: CSSSSDRFRETQYF
CDR3nt: TGTTCCAGCAGCTCCGACAGGTTCCGAGAGACCCAGTACTTC

v_gene: TRBV5-6
d_gene: TRBD1
abundance: NA
j_gene: TRBJ1-5
CDR3aa: CASSLIGGDQPQHF
CDR3nt: TGTGCCAGCAGCTTGATAGGGGGCGATCAGCCCCAGCATTTT

v_gene: TRBV19
d_gene: NA
abundance: NA
j_gene: TRBJ2-1
CDR3aa: CASSWGDPYNEQFF
CDR3nt: TGTGCCAGTAGTTGGGGGGATCCCTACAATGAGCAGTTCTTC

v_gene: TRBV19
d_gene: TRBD1
abundance: NA
j_gene: TRBJ1-2
CDR3aa: CASSGQVPSYGYTF
CDR3nt: TGTGCCAGTAGTGGACAGGTACCCTCTTATGGCTACACCTTC

v_gene: TRBV9
d_gene: NA
abundance: NA
j_gene: TRBJ2-7
CDR3aa: CASSRAGTHEQYF
CDR3nt: TGTGCCAGCAGCCGAGCGGGGACACACGAGCAGTACTTC

v_gene: TRBV7-9
d_gene: TRBD1
abundance: few
j_gene: TRBJ1-1
CDR3aa: CASSLGQGVPMNTEAFF
CDR3nt: TGTGCCAGCAGCCTAGGACAGGGGGTACCGATGAACACTGAAGCTTTCTTT

v_gene: TRBV5-1
d_gene: TRBD1
abundance: NA
j_gene: TRBJ2-3
CDR3aa: CASRSGTARTYERTDTQYF
CDR3nt: TGCGCCAGCAGATCCGGGACAGCGCGAACCTACGAGCGTACAGATACGCAGTATTTT

v_gene: TRBV6-4
d_gene: TRBD2
abundance: few
j_gene: TRBJ2-1
CDR3aa: CASSVAAGGQNEQFF
CDR3nt: TGTGCCAGCAGTGTTGCAGCGGGGGGGCAGAATGAGCAGTTCTTC

v_gene: TRBV4-1
d_gene: NA
abundance: NA
j_gene: TRBJ2-3
CDR3aa: CASSQSGSTDTQYF
CDR3nt: TGCGCCAGCAGCCAGTCAGGGAGCACAGATACGCAGTATTTT

v_gene: TRBV15
d_gene: TRBD2
abundance: NA
j_gene: TRBJ2-3
CDR3aa: CATSPLWEGHTQYF
CDR3nt: TGTGCCACCAGCCCTCTGTGGGAGGGGCATACGCAGTATTTT

v_gene: TRBV10-2
d_gene: TRBD1
abundance: NA
j_gene: TRBJ1-2
CDR3aa: CASQPGTGVAYGYTF
CDR3nt: TGCGCCAGTCAACCCGGGACAGGGGTTGCCTATGGCTACACCTTC

v_gene: TRBV25-1
d_gene: TRBD1
abundance: few
j_gene: TRBJ2-3
CDR3aa: CASSEYGTGADTQYF
CDR3nt: TGTGCCAGCAGTGAATACGGGACAGGGGCAGATACGCAGTATTTT

v_gene: TRBV10-1
d_gene: TRBD1
abundance: once
j_gene: TRBJ1-4
CDR3aa: CASSFGQGSEKLFF
CDR3nt: TGCGCCAGCAGTTTTGGACAGGGGAGCGAAAAACTGTTTTTT

v_gene: TRBV28
d_gene: NA
abundance: NA
j_gene: TRBJ2-5
CDR3aa: CASSSTDSFQETQYF
CDR3nt: TGTGCCAGCAGTTCCACAGACAGTTTCCAAGAGACCCAGTACTTC

v_gene: TRBV5-1
d_gene: TRBD1
abundance: once
j_gene: TRBJ2-7
CDR3aa: CASSLPGTGTEQYF
CDR3nt: TGCGCCAGCAGCCTGCCCGGGACAGGTACCGAGCAGTACTTC

v_gene: TRBV9
d_gene: NA
abundance: NA
j_gene: TRBJ2-3
CDR3aa: CASAGSTDTQYF
CDR3nt: TGTGCCAGCGCGGGCAGCACAGATACGCAGTATTTT

v_gene: TRBV19
d_gene: TRBD1
abundance: NA
j_gene: TRBJ2-7
CDR3aa: CASSIQAGGRYEQYF
CDR3nt: TGTGCCAGTAGTATTCAGGCAGGGGGAAGGTACGAGCAGTACTTC

v_gene: TRBV30
d_gene: TRBD1
abundance: NA
j_gene: TRBJ1-2
CDR3aa: CAWSESPTGSGYGYTF
CDR3nt: TGTGCCTGGAGTGAATCTCCGACAGGGTCGGGGTATGGCTACACCTTC

v_gene: TRBV9
d_gene: NA
abundance: NA
j_gene: TRBJ1-4
CDR3aa: CASSQTGLTTNEKLFF
CDR3nt: TGTGCCAGCAGTCAAACAGGGCTTACAACTAATGAAAAACTGTTTTTT

v_gene: TRBV6-1
d_gene: NA
abundance: NA
j_gene: TRBJ2-4
CDR3aa: CASSAQDKNIQYF
CDR3nt: TGTGCCAGCAGCGCCCAGGATAAAAACATTCAGTACTTC

v_gene: TRBV30
d_gene: TRBD1
abundance: NA
j_gene: TRBJ2-5
CDR3aa: CAWNGQGGTETQYF
CDR3nt: TGTGCCTGGAACGGACAGGGGGGGACAGAGACCCAGTACTTC

v_gene: TRBV20-1
d_gene: NA
abundance: NA
j_gene: TRBJ2-1
CDR3aa: CSARYFNEQFF
CDR3nt: TGCAGTGCCAGGTATTTCAATGAGCAGTTCTTC

v_gene: TRBV5-1
d_gene: TRBD1
abundance: NA
j_gene: TRBJ2-7
CDR3aa: CASSEGQGGAYEQYF
CDR3nt: TGCGCCAGCAGCGAGGGACAGGGGGGGGCCTACGAGCAGTACTTC

v_gene: TRBV6-5
d_gene: TRBD1
abundance: NA
j_gene: TRBJ1-2
CDR3aa: CASHPGTAGYTF
CDR3nt: TGTGCCAGCCATCCCGGGACAGCTGGCTACACCTTC

v_gene: TRBV5-5
d_gene: NA
abundance: once
j_gene: TRBJ1-1
CDR3aa: CASSWALFGTEAFF
CDR3nt: TGTGCCAGCAGCTGGGCCCTCTTCGGCACTGAAGCTTTCTTT

v_gene: TRBV5-1
d_gene: TRBD2
abundance: NA
j_gene: TRBJ2-7
CDR3aa: CASSGGGGGVEQYF
CDR3nt: TGCGCCAGCAGCGGCGGGGGCGGGGGGGTCGAGCAGTACTTC

v_gene: TRBV5-4
d_gene: NA
abundance: few
j_gene: TRBJ2-7
CDR3aa: CASSFGVYEQYF
CDR3nt: TGTGCCAGCAGCTTCGGAGTCTACGAGCAGTACTTC

v_gene: TRBV6-1
d_gene: NA
abundance: NA
j_gene: TRBJ1-1
CDR3aa: CASSRRGWGTEAFF
CDR3nt: TGTGCCAGCAGTAGGCGGGGTTGGGGGACTGAAGCTTTCTTT

v_gene: TRBV4-1
d_gene: NA
abundance: NA
j_gene: TRBJ2-3
CDR3aa: CASSPLDSATSTDTQYF
CDR3nt: TGCGCCAGCAGCCCTCTGGACAGCGCTACTAGCACAGATACGCAGTATTTT

v_gene: TRBV6-5
d_gene: NA
abundance: NA
j_gene: TRBJ1-4
CDR3aa: CASSTGLINEKLFF
CDR3nt: TGTGCCAGCAGTACCGGACTGATTAATGAAAAACTGTTTTTT

v_gene: TRBV7-7
d_gene: TRBD2
abundance: NA
j_gene: TRBJ2-1
CDR3aa: CASKGRVGLAGGPGENNEQFF
CDR3nt: TGTGCCAGCAAGGGACGAGTGGGACTAGCGGGGGGGCCCGGGGAGAACAATGAGCAGTTCTTC

v_gene: TRBV9
d_gene: NA
abundance: NA
j_gene: TRBJ2-1
CDR3aa: CASSVGLPGDEQFF
CDR3nt: TGTGCCAGCAGCGTTGGACTCCCTGGGGATGAGCAGTTCTTC

v_gene: TRBV30
d_gene: NA
abundance: once
j_gene: TRBJ2-3
CDR3aa: CAWRPGDTQYF
CDR3nt: TGTGCCTGGAGGCCAGGAGATACGCAGTATTTT

v_gene: TRBV27
d_gene: NA
abundance: once
j_gene: TRBJ1-1
CDR3aa: CASSRVSLVTEAFF
CDR3nt: TGTGCCAGCAGCCGCGTTTCGTTGGTCACTGAAGCTTTCTTT

v_gene: TRBV19
d_gene: TRBD2
abundance: NA
j_gene: TRBJ2-5
CDR3aa: CASSIAGGYQETQYF
CDR3nt: TGTGCCAGTAGTATAGCGGGGGGGTACCAAGAGACCCAGTACTTC

v_gene: TRBV5-6
d_gene: TRBD1
abundance: NA
j_gene: TRBJ1-4
CDR3aa: CASSLFGYRGGNEKLFF
CDR3nt: TGTGCCAGCAGCCTCTTCGGGTACAGGGGCGGTAATGAAAAACTGTTTTTT

v_gene: TRBV10-3
d_gene: NA
abundance: NA
j_gene: TRBJ2-7
CDR3aa: CAISDLGGQYEQYF
CDR3nt: TGTGCCATCAGTGATTTGGGGGGGCAGTACGAGCAGTACTTC